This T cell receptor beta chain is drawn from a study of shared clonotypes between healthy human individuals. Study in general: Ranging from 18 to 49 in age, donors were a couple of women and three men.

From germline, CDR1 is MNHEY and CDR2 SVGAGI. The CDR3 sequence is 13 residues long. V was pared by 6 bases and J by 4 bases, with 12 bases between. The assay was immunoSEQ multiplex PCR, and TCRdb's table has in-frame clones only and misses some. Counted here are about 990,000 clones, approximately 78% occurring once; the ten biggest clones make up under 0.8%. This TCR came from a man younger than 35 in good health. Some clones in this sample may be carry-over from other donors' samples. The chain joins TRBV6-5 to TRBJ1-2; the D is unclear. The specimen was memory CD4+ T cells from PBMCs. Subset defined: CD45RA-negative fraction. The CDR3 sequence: CASSRGLSYGYTF. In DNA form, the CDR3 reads TGTGCCAGCAGCCGAGGACTCAGCTATGGCTACACCTTC.